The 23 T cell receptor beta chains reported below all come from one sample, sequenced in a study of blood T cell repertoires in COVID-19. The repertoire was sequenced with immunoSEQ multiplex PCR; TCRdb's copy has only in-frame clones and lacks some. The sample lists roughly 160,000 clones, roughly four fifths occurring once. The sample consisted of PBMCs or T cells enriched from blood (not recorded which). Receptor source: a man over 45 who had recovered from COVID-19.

The CDR3 DNA sequence: TGCGCCAGCAGCGGGGAGGGCAACTATGGCTACACCTTC. Its translation: CASSGEGNYGYTF. V and J are TRBV5-1 and TRBJ1-2; D unclear. Trimming shortened V by 4 bases and J by 2 bases, and 9 bases separated the two germline ends. This CDR3 comprises 13 residues. Germline values: CDR1 SGHRS, CDR2 YFSETQ.

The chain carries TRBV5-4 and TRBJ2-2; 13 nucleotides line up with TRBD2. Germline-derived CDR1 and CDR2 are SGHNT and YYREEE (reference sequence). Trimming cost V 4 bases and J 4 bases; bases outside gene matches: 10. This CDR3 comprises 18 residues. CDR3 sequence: CASSPTSGGARSTGELFF. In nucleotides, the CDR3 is TGTGCCAGCAGCCCAACTAGCGGGGGGGCCCGGAGCACCGGGGAGCTGTTTTTT.

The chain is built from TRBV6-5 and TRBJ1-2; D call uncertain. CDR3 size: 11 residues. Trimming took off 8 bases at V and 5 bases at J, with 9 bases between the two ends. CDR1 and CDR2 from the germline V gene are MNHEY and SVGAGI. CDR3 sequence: CASQIRYGYTF. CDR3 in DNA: TGTGCCAGCCAGATCAGATATGGCTACACCTTC.

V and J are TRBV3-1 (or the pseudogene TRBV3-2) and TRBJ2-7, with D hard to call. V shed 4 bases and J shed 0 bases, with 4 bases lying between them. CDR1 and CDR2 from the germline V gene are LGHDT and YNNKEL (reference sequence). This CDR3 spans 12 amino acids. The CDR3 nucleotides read TGTGCCAGCAGCCGGAGCTCCTACGAGCAGTACTTC. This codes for CASSRSSYEQYF.

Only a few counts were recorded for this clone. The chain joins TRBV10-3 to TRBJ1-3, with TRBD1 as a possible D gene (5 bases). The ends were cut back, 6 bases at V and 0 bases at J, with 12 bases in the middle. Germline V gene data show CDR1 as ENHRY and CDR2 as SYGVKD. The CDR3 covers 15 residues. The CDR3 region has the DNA TGTGCCATCAGGGGGACTGGACGCTCTGGAAACACCATATATTTT. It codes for CAIRGTGRSGNTIYF.

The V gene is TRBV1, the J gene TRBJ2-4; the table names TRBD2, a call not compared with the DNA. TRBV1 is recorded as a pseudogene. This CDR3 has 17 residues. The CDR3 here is CTSSQGLAGWVKNIQYF. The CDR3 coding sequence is TGCACCAGCAGCCAAGGTTTAGCGGGGTGGGTCAAAAACATTCAGTACTTC.

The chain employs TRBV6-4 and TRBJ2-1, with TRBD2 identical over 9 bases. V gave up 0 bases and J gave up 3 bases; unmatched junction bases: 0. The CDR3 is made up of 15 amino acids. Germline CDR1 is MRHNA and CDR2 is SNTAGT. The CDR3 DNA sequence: TGTGCCAGCAGTGACTCAGCGGGGGGCTACAATGAGCAGTTCTTC. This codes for CASSDSAGGYNEQFF.

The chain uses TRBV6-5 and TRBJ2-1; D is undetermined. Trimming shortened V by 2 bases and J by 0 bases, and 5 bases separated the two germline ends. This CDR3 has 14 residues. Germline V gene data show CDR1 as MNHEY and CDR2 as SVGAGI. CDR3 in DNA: TGTGCCAGCAGTTACCGGAGCTCCTACAATGAGCAGTTCTTC. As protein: CASSYRSSYNEQFF.

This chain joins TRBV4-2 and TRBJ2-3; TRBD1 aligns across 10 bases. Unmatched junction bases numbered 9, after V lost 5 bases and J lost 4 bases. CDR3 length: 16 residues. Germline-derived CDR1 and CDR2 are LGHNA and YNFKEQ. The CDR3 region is CASSSLGTGVADTQYF. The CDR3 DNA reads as TGTGCCAGCAGCTCCCTCGGGACAGGGGTCGCAGATACGCAGTATTTT.

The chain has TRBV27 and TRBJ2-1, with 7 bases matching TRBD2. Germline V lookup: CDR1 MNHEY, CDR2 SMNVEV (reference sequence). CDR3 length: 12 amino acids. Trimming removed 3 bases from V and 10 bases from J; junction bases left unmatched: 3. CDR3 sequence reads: CASSFGGREQFF. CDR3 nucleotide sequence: TGTGCCAGCAGTTTCGGGGGGAGGGAGCAGTTCTTC.

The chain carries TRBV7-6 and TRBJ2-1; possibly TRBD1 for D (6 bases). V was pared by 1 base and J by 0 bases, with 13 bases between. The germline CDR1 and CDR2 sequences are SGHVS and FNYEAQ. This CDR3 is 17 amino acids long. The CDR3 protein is CASSLGTGIPSYNEQFF. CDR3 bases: TGTGCCAGCAGCTTAGGCACAGGGATTCCCTCCTACAATGAGCAGTTCTTC.

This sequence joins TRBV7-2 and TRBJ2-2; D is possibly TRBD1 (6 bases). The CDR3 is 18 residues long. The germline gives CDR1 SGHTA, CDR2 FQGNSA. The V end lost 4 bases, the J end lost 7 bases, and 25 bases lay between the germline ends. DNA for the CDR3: TGTGCCAGCAGCTCAGGGACACCCCGAGGAAGGGCTAGCGGGGAGCTGTTTTTT. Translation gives CASSSGTPRGRASGELFF.

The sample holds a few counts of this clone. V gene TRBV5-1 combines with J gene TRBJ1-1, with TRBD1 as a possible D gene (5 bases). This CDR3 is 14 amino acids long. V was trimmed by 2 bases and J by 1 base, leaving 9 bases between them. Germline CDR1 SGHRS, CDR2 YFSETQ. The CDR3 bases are TGCGCCAGCAGCTTAGCGGGGACGAACACTGAAGCTTTCTTT. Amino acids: CASSLAGTNTEAFF.

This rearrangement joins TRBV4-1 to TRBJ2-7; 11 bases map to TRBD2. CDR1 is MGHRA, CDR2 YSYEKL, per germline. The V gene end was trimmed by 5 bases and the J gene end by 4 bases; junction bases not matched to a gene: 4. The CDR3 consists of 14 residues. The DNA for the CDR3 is TGCGCCAGCAGCAAACTAGCGGGGGTTTACGAGCAGTACTTC. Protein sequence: CASSKLAGVYEQYF.

DNA of the CDR3: TGTGCCAGTAGTAGGGGGACAGGGCGGGACAATCAGCCCCAGCATTTT. It translates to CASSRGTGRDNQPQHF. The chain employs TRBV19 and TRBJ1-5, with TRBD1 matching 9 bases. J gave up 3 bases and V 4 bases, and 7 bases lay outside the gene matches. Germline lookup yields CDR1 LNHDA and CDR2 SQIVND (reference sequence). The length of the CDR3 is 16 residues.

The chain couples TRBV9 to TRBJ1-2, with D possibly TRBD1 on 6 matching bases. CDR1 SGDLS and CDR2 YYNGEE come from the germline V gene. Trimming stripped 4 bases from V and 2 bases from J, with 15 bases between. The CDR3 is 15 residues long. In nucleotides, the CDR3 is TGTGCCAGCAGCCCCCCCAGGGGTTCCAACTATGGCTACACCTTC. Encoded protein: CASSPPRGSNYGYTF.

Here the CDR3 reads CASSPGFFTEQYF. As DNA, the CDR3 is TGTGCCAGCAGTCCCGGTTTTTTCACCGAGCAGTACTTC. This chain connects TRBV28 to TRBJ2-7, with unresolved D. From germline, CDR1 is MDHEN and CDR2 SYDVKM. The V and J ends lost 5 bases and 6 bases respectively, with 14 bases between them. This CDR3 spans 13 amino acids.

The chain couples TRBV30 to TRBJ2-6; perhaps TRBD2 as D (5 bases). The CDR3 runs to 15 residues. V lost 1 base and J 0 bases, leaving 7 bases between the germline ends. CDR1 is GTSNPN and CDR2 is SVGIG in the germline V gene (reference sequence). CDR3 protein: CAWSGGGSGANVLTF. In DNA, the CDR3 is TGTGCCTGGAGTGGCGGAGGCTCTGGGGCCAACGTCCTGACTTTC.

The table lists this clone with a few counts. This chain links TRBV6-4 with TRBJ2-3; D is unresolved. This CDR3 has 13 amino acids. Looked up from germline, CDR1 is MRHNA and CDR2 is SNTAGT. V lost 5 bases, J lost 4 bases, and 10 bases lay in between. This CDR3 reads CASSPNIADTQYF. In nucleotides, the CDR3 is TGTGCCAGCAGTCCAAACATCGCAGATACGCAGTATTTT.

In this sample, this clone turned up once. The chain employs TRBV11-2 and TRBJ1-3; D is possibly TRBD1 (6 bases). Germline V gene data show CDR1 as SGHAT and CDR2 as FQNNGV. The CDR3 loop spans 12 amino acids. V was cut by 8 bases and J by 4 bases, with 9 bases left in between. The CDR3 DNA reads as TGTGCCAGCGGACAGATCGGAAACACCATATATTTT. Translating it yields CASGQIGNTIYF.

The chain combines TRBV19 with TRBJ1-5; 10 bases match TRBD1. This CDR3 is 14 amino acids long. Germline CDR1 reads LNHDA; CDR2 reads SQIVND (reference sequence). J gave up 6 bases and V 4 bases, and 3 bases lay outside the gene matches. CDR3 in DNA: TGTGCCAGTAGTAGGGACAGGGGCCCTCAGCCCCAGCATTTT. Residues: CASSRDRGPQPQHF.

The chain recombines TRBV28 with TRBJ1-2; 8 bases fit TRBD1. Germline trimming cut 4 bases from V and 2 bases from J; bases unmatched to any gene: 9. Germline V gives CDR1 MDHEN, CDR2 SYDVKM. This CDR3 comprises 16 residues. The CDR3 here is CASSSTRDRTNYGYTF. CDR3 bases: TGTGCCAGCAGTTCCACCCGGGACAGGACGAACTATGGCTACACCTTC.

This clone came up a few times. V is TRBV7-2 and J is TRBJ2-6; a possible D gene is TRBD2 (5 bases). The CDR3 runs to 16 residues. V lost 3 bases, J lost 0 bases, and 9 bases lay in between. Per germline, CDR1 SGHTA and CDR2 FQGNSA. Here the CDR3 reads CASSFGGGSGANVLTF. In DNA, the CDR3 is TGTGCCAGCAGCTTCGGAGGTGGCTCTGGGGCCAACGTCCTGACTTTC.